The entry below gives a single T cell receptor beta chain sequence along with its context. Its antigen remains unknown. The trim removed 4 bases at V and 5 bases at J, leaving 12 bases unmatched. CDR3 size: 16 residues. The germline CDR1 and CDR2 sequences are MDHEN and SYDVKM. This specimen belongs to a study of cytomegalovirus exposure and HLA in healthy donors. Findings and limits, study-wide: The majority of CMV-associated TCR beta chains were reported as apparently HLA-restricted in a later analysis. Some public TCRs appeared in many individuals, while most sequences were rare. Rates of TCR association differed by HLA locus in a later analysis, with DRB1 highest and HLA-C lowest.

Primers for the PCR totalled 60 Vbeta and 13 Jbeta. TCRdb's copy holds only in-frame clones and misses some; the assay was immunoSEQ multiplex PCR. Of roughly 70,000 clones listed, more than 75% are singletons. Sequencing input: PBMCs. The receptor was derived from a man aged 18 to 35 in good health and CMV-seronegative. The chain has TRBV28 and TRBJ2-5; 8 bases align to TRBD1. The chain's CDR3 is CASSSPRTGQGETQYF. CDR3 nucleotides: TGTGCCAGCAGTTCCCCGAGGACAGGGCAGGGGGAGACCCAGTACTTC. The full variable domain, rest sourced from reference TRBV28 and TRBJ2-5, is DVKVTQSSRYLVKRTGEKVFLECVQDMDHENMFWYRQDPGLGLRLIYFSYDVKMKEKGDIPEGYSVSREKKERFSLILESASTNQTSMYLCASSSPRTGQGETQYFGPGTRLLVL.